One sample yielded the 30 T cell receptor beta chains listed below, sequenced in a study of CD8+ T cells in alopecia areata. Regarding treatment: oral pan-JAK inhibitor, 5-10 mg twice daily. RNA was isolated and reverse transcribed to cDNA, the sequencing template. The method was immunoSEQ multiplex PCR; TCRdb's version includes in-frame clones alone and lacks a portion of them. The table lists roughly 210,000 clones, over 40% of them singletons. Specimen: CD4+ T cells sorted from blood, collected at roughly week 36, from a patient treated with tofacitinib. The receptor source for this set is a human donor with alopecia areata.

The gene calls are TRBV6-4 and TRBJ2-3, with 9 bases matching TRBD2. Trimming at V came to 2 bases and at J to 6 bases, leaving 9 bases not matched to a gene. The CDR3 length is 16 residues. Looked up from germline, CDR1 is MRHNA and CDR2 is SNTAGT. The CDR3 DNA sequence: TGTGCCAGCAGTGACGGAAGTGGGACTAGCAGCGATACGCAGTATTTT. The encoded protein is CASSDGSGTSSDTQYF.

In its sample, this clone was seen a few times. This chain joins TRBV29-1 and TRBJ2-7; no clear D. CDR3 length equals 13 residues. From germline, CDR1 is SQVTM and CDR2 ANQGSEA. Trimming left V 1 base short and J 3 bases short, with 10 bases between. CDR3 nucleotide sequence: TGCAGCGTTGAAGCCCCTAATAGCTACGAGCAGTACTTC. It translates to CSVEAPNSYEQYF.

The chain links TRBV7-3 to TRBJ2-7, with D tentatively TRBD1 or TRBD2 (5 bases each). The V end lost 1 base, the J end lost 5 bases, and 9 bases lay between the germline ends. The CDR3 contains 13 residues. In germline, CDR1 is SGHTA, CDR2 FQGTGA. CDR3 sequence: CASSLSRDHEQYF. Here the CDR3 DNA reads TGTGCCAGCAGCTTAAGCAGGGACCACGAGCAGTACTTC.

Only a few counts were recorded for this clone. This chain links TRBV29-1 with TRBJ2-1; 9 positions agree with TRBD1. Unmatched junction bases numbered 9, after V lost 6 bases and J lost 6 bases. The CDR3 runs to 14 residues. Germline V gene lookup returns CDR1 SQVTM and CDR2 ANQGSEA. The CDR3 sequence: CSVPGQGLFNEQFF. Written as DNA, the CDR3 is TGCAGCGTCCCGGGACAGGGCCTTTTCAATGAGCAGTTCTTC.

Of note for this clone: Being one base from a much bigger clone, this may be a read error. This sequence joins TRBV28 and TRBJ2-5; D gene unclear. The last part of the DNA fits TRBJ2-7 better; the J call may be wrong. This CDR3 has 15 residues. Per germline, CDR1 MDHEN and CDR2 SYDVKM. CDR3: CASSLTPRSPYEQYF. CDR3 nucleotides: TGTGCCAGCAGTTTAACCCCCCGGAGCCCCTACGAGCAGTACTTC.

The chain links TRBV7-2 to TRBJ1-2; D gene ambiguous. Germline V gene sequence: CDR1 SGHTA, CDR2 FQGNSA. CDR3 length equals 13 residues. Trimming pared 1 base from V and 4 bases from J, leaving 7 bases between. CDR3 coding DNA: TGTGCCAGCAGCTTAGTGGCGATCTATGGCTACACCTTC. This gives the protein CASSLVAIYGYTF.

The J gene is TRBJ2-3, the V gene TRBV13; D remains ambiguous. The V gene's germline CDR1 is PRHDT and CDR2 FYEKMQ (reference sequence). The ends were cut back, 4 bases at V and 3 bases at J, with 11 bases in the middle. The CDR3 runs 14 residues. The CDR3 DNA reads TGTGCCAGCAGCTCGATCAGGTTGACAGATACGCAGTATTTT. Its protein product is CASSSIRLTDTQYF.

In this sample, this clone turned up a few times. The genes are TRBV7-9 and TRBJ1-4; a weak D match, TRBD1 (5 bases). The CDR3 contains 15 residues. Trimming took off 5 bases at V and 1 base at J, with 11 bases between the two ends. Germline V lookup: CDR1 SEHNR, CDR2 FQNEAQ (reference sequence). This CDR3 is CASSPRGGTNEKLFF. The CDR3 region has the DNA TGTGCCAGCAGCCCGAGGGGTGGAACTAATGAAAAACTGTTTTTT. Combining the CDR3 with reference TRBV7-9 and TRBJ1-4 gives the whole variable domain DTGVSQNPRHKITKRGQNVTFRCDPISEHNRLYWYRQTLGQGPEFLTYFQNEAQLEKSRLLSDRFSAERPKGSFSTLEIQRTEQGDSAMYLCASSPRGGTNEKLFFGSGTQLSVL.

In this sample, this clone turned up a few times. The chain carries TRBV5-1 and TRBJ1-5; D is perhaps TRBD1 (5 bases). The CDR3 sequence is 14 residues long. Trimming took 0 bases from V and 6 from J, leaving 10 bases between them. Germline V gene data show CDR1 as SGHRS and CDR2 as YFSETQ. This chain's CDR3 is CASSLATGSQPQHF. CDR3 DNA sequence: TGCGCCAGCAGCTTGGCCACAGGTAGTCAGCCCCAGCATTTT.

This chain uses TRBV6-1 with TRBJ2-4, with a weak D call TRBD1 (6 bases). The CDR3 is made up of 13 amino acids. Germline values: CDR1 MNHNS, CDR2 SASEGT. The V end lost 3 bases, the J end lost 8 bases, and 11 bases lay between the germline ends. The CDR3 DNA follows: TGTGCCAGCAGTGAGCAGGGGCGAGACATTCAGTACTTC. It specifies CASSEQGRDIQYF.

This clone has a single count. The V and J genes are TRBV15 and TRBJ2-6, with D tentatively TRBD1 (6 bases). The CDR3 totals 18 residues. V was cut by 2 bases and J by 1 base, with 15 bases left in between. The germline V gene encodes CDR1 LNHNV and CDR2 YYDKDF (reference sequence). The CDR3 sequence: CATSRSNRAISGANVLTF. CDR3 bases: TGTGCCACCAGCAGATCCAACAGGGCCATTTCTGGGGCCAACGTCCTGACTTTC.

V is TRBV2 and J is TRBJ2-7; D not resolved. Germline V gives CDR1 SNHLY, CDR2 FYNNEI. Trimming removed 2 bases from V and 3 bases from J, with 11 bases in between. The CDR3 sequence is 14 residues long. CDR3 region: CASSESPHSYEQYF. The CDR3 DNA is TGTGCCAGCAGTGAATCCCCCCACAGCTACGAGCAGTACTTC.

The chain has TRBV11-2 and TRBJ2-1, with D uncertain. CDR1 SGHAT and CDR2 FQNNGV come from the germline V gene. Trimming removed 3 bases from V and 6 bases from J, with 9 bases in between. This CDR3 has 13 amino acids. In DNA, the CDR3 is TGTGCCAGCAGCTTCGGCCGATCCAATGAGCAGTTCTTC. This encodes CASSFGRSNEQFF. Full variable domain (outside the CDR3, taken from reference TRBV11-2 and TRBJ2-1): EAGVAQSPRYKIIEKRQSVAFWCNPISGHATLYWYQQILGQGPKLLIQFQNNGVVDDSQLPKDRFSAERLKGVDSTLKIQPAKLEDSAVYLCASSFGRSNEQFFGPGTRLTVL.

The J gene is TRBJ2-1, the V gene TRBV5-1; 12 bases fit TRBD1. Trimming cost V 4 bases and J 8 bases; bases outside gene matches: 7. The CDR3 spans 15 residues. Germline loops: CDR1 SGHRS, CDR2 YFSETQ. Written as DNA, the CDR3 is TGCGCCAGCAGCCGCGGGGACAGGGGGCGCCATGAGCAGTTCTTC. Its translation: CASSRGDRGRHEQFF.

V gene TRBV29-1 combines with J gene TRBJ2-1; 13 positions match TRBD2. V was clipped by 6 bases and J by 9 bases; unmatched bases: 5. CDR1 SQVTM and CDR2 ANQGSEA come from the germline V gene. There are 13 residues in the CDR3. The CDR3 is CSVGLAGEGEQFF. CDR3 DNA: TGCAGCGTAGGACTAGCGGGAGAGGGTGAGCAGTTCTTC.

This chain links TRBV13 with TRBJ2-3; no reliable D call. There are 11 residues in the CDR3. Germline V gene sequence: CDR1 PRHDT, CDR2 FYEKMQ (reference sequence). V lost 8 bases and J lost 0, with 3 bases in between. The CDR3 DNA reads TGTGCCAGCGGGAGCACAGATACGCAGTATTTT. It specifies CASGSTDTQYF.

J is TRBJ2-1 and V is TRBV5-1; D not resolved. V was clipped by 0 bases and J by 1 base, with 8 bases between them. CDR3 length equals 15 residues. Germline V lookup: CDR1 SGHRS, CDR2 YFSETQ. The CDR3 here is CASSLEGLSYNEQFF. The CDR3 DNA reads TGCGCCAGCAGCTTGGAAGGGCTATCCTACAATGAGCAGTTCTTC.

The chain recombines TRBV28 with TRBJ2-1, with TRBD2 matching 11 bases. Germline assignment: CDR1 MDHEN and CDR2 SYDVKM. This CDR3 is 14 amino acids long. Unmatched junction bases numbered 7, after V lost 3 bases and J lost 12 bases. The CDR3 DNA follows: TGTGCCAGCAGTTTGACTAGCGGGGTCCTCGGGCAGTTCTTC. This translates into CASSLTSGVLGQFF.

The chain couples TRBV9 to TRBJ2-3; D is ambiguous. This CDR3 comprises 13 residues. Trimming stripped 2 bases from V and 2 bases from J, with 6 bases between. The germline V gene has CDR1 SGDLS and CDR2 YYNGEE. The CDR3 DNA reads as TGTGCCAGCAGCGTCGACTTCACAGATACGCAGTATTTT. Translated: CASSVDFTDTQYF.

The chain carries TRBV6-6 and TRBJ2-1; 14 bases map to TRBD2. The germline V gene encodes CDR1 MNHNY and CDR2 SVGAGI (reference sequence). CDR3 length: 15 amino acids. Losses at the gene ends were 10 bases for V and 4 bases for J; bases not matched to a gene: 6. This chain's CDR3 is CAISGTSGSYNEQFF. The DNA for the CDR3 is TGTGCCATCTCTGGGACTAGCGGGAGTTACAATGAGCAGTTCTTC.

This clone was counted only a few times. The chain employs TRBV6-1 and TRBJ2-3; tentatively, D is TRBD1 (6 bases). V was trimmed by 5 bases and J by 4 bases, leaving 16 bases between them. CDR3 length equals 15 residues. CDR1 and CDR2 (germline): MNHNS, SASEGT. CDR3: CASSPRGYGADTQYF. The CDR3 DNA sequence: TGTGCCAGCAGTCCGAGGGGGTATGGGGCAGATACGCAGTATTTT.

This clone has a handful of counts. V and J are TRBV11-2 and TRBJ2-1; D remains unclear. Trimming left V 8 bases short and J 8 bases short, with 10 bases between. CDR1 SGHAT and CDR2 FQNNGV come from the germline V gene. The CDR3 length is 11 residues. The CDR3 DNA follows: TGTGCCAGCGGGCTGGTTGATGAGCAGTTCTTC. Encoded protein: CASGLVDEQFF.

Only a few counts were recorded for this clone. The gene calls are TRBV7-9 and TRBJ2-3; 10 bases match TRBD1. J was trimmed by 2 bases and V by 8 bases; bases with no gene match: 7. The germline CDR1 and CDR2 sequences are SEHNR and FQNEAQ (reference sequence). The CDR3 is 15 amino acids. CDR3 in DNA: TGTGCCAGCGGACGACAGGGGGCTCCCACAGATACGCAGTATTTT. Amino acids: CASGRQGAPTDTQYF.

This clone has a handful of counts. The V and J genes are TRBV29-1 and TRBJ2-5; D may be TRBD1 or TRBD2 (5 bases each). Trimming cost V 5 bases and J 7 bases, with 14 bases left between them. Germline CDR1 and CDR2: SQVTM and ANQGSEA. The CDR3 has 12 amino acids. The CDR3 spells CSVRDGTMTQYF. The CDR3 bases are TGCAGCGTTCGGGACGGCACCATGACCCAGTACTTC.

The chain is built from TRBV5-6 and TRBJ2-4; D remains ambiguous. Trimming removed 4 bases at V and 1 base at J, with 18 bases between. Germline-derived CDR1 and CDR2 are SGHDT and YYEEEE. The CDR3 totals 17 residues. The CDR3 spells CASSPMGPSRAKNIQYF. The DNA of the CDR3 is TGTGCCAGCAGCCCCATGGGTCCGTCTAGGGCCAAAAACATTCAGTACTTC.

This clone was counted a few times. V and J are TRBV25-1 and TRBJ1-4; no definite D call. The germline gives CDR1 MGHDK, CDR2 SYGVNS. The CDR3 is 12 residues long. The germline V and J ends were trimmed by 2 bases and 3 bases, with 1 base remaining between them. CDR3 nucleotides: TGTGCCAGCAGTGAAGCTAATGAAAAACTGTTTTTT. It specifies CASSEANEKLFF.

V gene TRBV27 combines with J gene TRBJ1-4; tentative D call: TRBD1 (5 bases). The CDR3 is 15 amino acids. Germline CDR1 is MNHEY and CDR2 is SMNVEV (reference sequence). V lost 8 bases to trimming and J lost 2 bases, with 15 bases between them. DNA of the CDR3: TGTGCCAGCGCCCACTGGGGCGTGACTAATGAAAAACTGTTTTTT. It is translated as CASAHWGVTNEKLFF.

The V and J genes are TRBV29-1 and TRBJ2-3; D uncertain. Per the germline V gene, CDR1 is SQVTM and CDR2 is ANQGSEA. The CDR3 sequence is 12 residues long. Trimming removed 7 bases at V and 2 bases at J, with 10 bases between. Here the CDR3 DNA reads TGCAGCGCCCTGACTGCCACAGATACGCAGTATTTT. Its translation is CSALTATDTQYF.

Details on this clone: At one end, the junction sequence differs from germline, possibly due to a read error. V is TRBV9 and J is TRBJ2-3, with 13 bases identical to TRBD2. This CDR3 has 13 amino acids. Germline CDR1 and CDR2: SGDLS and YYNGEE. The CDR3 loop is CASSPGTSGTRDF. As DNA, the CDR3 is TGTGCCAGCAGCCCAGGGACTAGCGGGACCAGGGATTTT.

The chain employs TRBV7-9 and TRBJ2-1; 9 positions agree with TRBD2. Germline lookup yields CDR1 SEHNR and CDR2 FQNEAQ (reference sequence). The J segment lost 3 bases and the V segment lost 5 bases, leaving 11 bases of the junction unmatched. The CDR3 is 17 residues long. This CDR3 is CASSPIARLAVYNEQFF. For the CDR3, the DNA is TGTGCCAGCAGCCCCATTGCACGACTAGCGGTCTACAATGAGCAGTTCTTC.